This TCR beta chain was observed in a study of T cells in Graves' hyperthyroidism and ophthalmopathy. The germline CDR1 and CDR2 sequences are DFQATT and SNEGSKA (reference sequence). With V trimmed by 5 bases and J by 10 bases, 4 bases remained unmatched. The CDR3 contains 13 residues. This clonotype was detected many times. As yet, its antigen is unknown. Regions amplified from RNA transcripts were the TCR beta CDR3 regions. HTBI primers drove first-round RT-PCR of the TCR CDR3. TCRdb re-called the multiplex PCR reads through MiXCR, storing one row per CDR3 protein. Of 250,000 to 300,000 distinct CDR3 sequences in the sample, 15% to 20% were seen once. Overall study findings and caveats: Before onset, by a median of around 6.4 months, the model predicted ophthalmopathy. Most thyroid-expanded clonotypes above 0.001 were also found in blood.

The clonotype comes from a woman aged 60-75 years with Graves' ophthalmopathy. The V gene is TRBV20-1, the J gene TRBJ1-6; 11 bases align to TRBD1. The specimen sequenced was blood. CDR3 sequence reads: CSALGQGESPLHF. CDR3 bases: TGCAGTGCTCTGGGACAGGGGGAATCACCCCTCCACTTT.